One sample yielded the 24 T cell receptor beta chains listed below, sequenced in a study of blood T cells in healthy people across ages. It was with a sample-barcoded 5' primer and a J-beta primer mix that a second PCR of roughly 7 to 11 cycles was run. TCRdb re-called the 5' RACE reads with MiXCR, one entry per CDR3 protein. The sample contains around 1,600,000 distinct CDR3 sequences, approximately 39% of which appear only once. Source material: blood. These receptors were obtained from a woman younger than 30 in good health.

The chain recombines TRBV4-3 with TRBJ1-3; unclear D gene. V was pared by 3 bases and J by 2 bases, with 11 bases between. This CDR3 region has 15 residues. CDR1 and CDR2 from the germline V gene are LGHNA and YSLEER. CDR3 nucleotide sequence: TGCGCCAGCAGCCAGGGGTATCAGGCTGGAAACACCATATATTTT. Translated: CASSQGYQAGNTIYF.

The chain employs TRBV5-6 and TRBJ1-3; no firm D call. The V gene lost 0 bases and the J gene lost 0 bases, with 10 bases spanning the gap. The CDR3 spans 16 residues. Germline lookup yields CDR1 SGHDT and CDR2 YYEEEE. In nucleotides, the CDR3 is TGTGCCAGCAGCTTGGGCCCCCCGGACTCTGGAAACACCATATATTTT. Its translation: CASSLGPPDSGNTIYF.

The chain joins TRBV5-1 to TRBJ2-1; D unclear. This CDR3 comprises 13 residues. With 4 bases removed from V and 10 bases from J, the gap between germline ends came to 15 bases. CDR1 and CDR2 (germline): SGHRS, YFSETQ. Here the CDR3 DNA reads TGCGCCAGCAGCGTGTCCCTCGCCTCCGAGCAGTTCTTC. Translation: CASSVSLASEQFF.

This clonotype was found a few times. The chain has TRBV3-1 and TRBJ2-1, with 9 nucleotides matching TRBD2. The trim removed 7 bases at V and 6 bases at J, leaving 4 bases unmatched. CDR3 length: 13 amino acids. Germline V gives CDR1 LGHDT, CDR2 YNNKEL (reference sequence). CDR3 region: CASTKAGGNEQFF. The CDR3 DNA reads TGTGCCAGCACCAAAGCGGGGGGCAATGAGCAGTTCTTC.

This clonotype showed up just once. The chain links TRBV18 to TRBJ2-5; possibly TRBD1 for D (5 bases). The ends were cut back, 2 bases at V and 0 bases at J, with 7 bases in the middle. The CDR3 is made up of 14 amino acids. Germline values: CDR1 KGHSH, CDR2 LQKENI. The CDR3 loop is CASSPGAYQETQYF. In DNA form, the CDR3 reads TGTGCCAGCTCACCAGGGGCGTACCAAGAGACCCAGTACTTC.

This clonotype has more than one count but fewer than ten. The chain couples TRBV10-3 to TRBJ1-5; D gene ambiguous. The V end lost 2 bases, the J end lost 1 base, and 9 bases lay between the germline ends. The CDR3 has 15 amino acids. Germline loops: CDR1 ENHRY, CDR2 SYGVKD. In DNA, the CDR3 is TGTGCCATCAGTGAGGGGCCGGGGAGCAATCAGCCCCAGCATTTT. It encodes CAISEGPGSNQPQHF.

The rearrangement joins TRBV6-2 or TRBV6-3 to TRBJ2-3; D may be TRBD2 (6 bases). The CDR3 contains 15 residues. The V gene's germline CDR1 is MNHEY and CDR2 SVGEGT. The germline V and J ends were trimmed by 0 bases and 2 bases, with 9 bases remaining between them. The CDR3 DNA reads as TGTGCCAGCAGTTACTCACTAGCCCCCACAGATACGCAGTATTTT. It codes for CASSYSLAPTDTQYF.

This clonotype was observed many times. The gene calls are TRBV7-9 and TRBJ2-1; D not certain. V was cut by 3 bases and J by 7 bases, with 7 bases left in between. This CDR3 is built from 12 residues. Germline V gene sequence: CDR1 SEHNR, CDR2 FQNEAQ (reference sequence). The CDR3 nucleotides are TGTGCCAGCAGCTTCGGTAGGAATGAGCAGTTCTTC. This sequence encodes CASSFGRNEQFF. Full variable domain (rest looked up from reference TRBV7-9 and TRBJ2-1): DTGVSQNPRHKITKRGQNVTFRCDPISEHNRLYWYRQTLGQGPEFLTYFQNEAQLEKSRLLSDRFSAERPKGSFSTLEIQRTEQGDSAMYLCASSFGRNEQFFGPGTRLTVL.

This sequence joins TRBV29-1 and TRBJ1-2; 8 bases fit TRBD1. The CDR3 is 14 residues long. V lost 7 bases, J lost 4 bases, and 11 bases stayed unmatched. From germline, CDR1 is SQVTM and CDR2 ANQGSEA. CDR3 coding DNA: TGCAGCGCCGACGCGACAGGGGTTCTCTATGGCTACACCTTC. Its protein is CSADATGVLYGYTF. Filled out from reference TRBV29-1 and TRBJ1-2, the complete variable domain reads SAVISQKPSRDICQRGTSLTIQCQVDSQVTMMFWYRQQPGQSLTLIATANQGSEATYESGFVIDKFPISRPNLTFSTLTVSNMSPEDSSIYLCSADATGVLYGYTFGSGTRLTVV.

V gene TRBV2 combines with J gene TRBJ1-5, with D maybe TRBD1 (5 bases). Germline CDR1 and CDR2: SNHLY and FYNNEI. The CDR3 runs 15 residues. The germline V and J ends were trimmed by 4 bases and 4 bases, with 14 bases remaining between them. The CDR3 nucleotides are TGTGCCAGCAGTGGAAGCAGGGATCTGAATCAGCCCCAGCATTTT. It encodes CASSGSRDLNQPQHF.

Only a few counts were recorded for this clonotype. J is TRBJ2-1 and V is TRBV10-3, with D perhaps matching TRBD2 (5 bases). The germline gives CDR1 ENHRY, CDR2 SYGVKD. V gave up 6 bases and J gave up 4 bases, with 19 bases separating them. This CDR3 region has 16 residues. The CDR3 bases are TGTGCCATCAGGGAAGAGGGCCCGGGAATATACAATGAGCAGTTCTTC. Amino acid sequence: CAIREEGPGIYNEQFF.

The chain couples TRBV27 to TRBJ2-3; the D gene is possibly TRBD2 (5 bases). Germline V gene data show CDR1 as MNHEY and CDR2 as SMNVEV (reference sequence). The CDR3 is made up of 15 amino acids. V lost 4 bases, J lost 3 bases, and 14 bases lay in between. CDR3 nucleotides: TGTGCCAGCAGTTCCGGGAAAGGTAGTACAGATACGCAGTATTTT. It codes for CASSSGKGSTDTQYF.

The rearrangement links TRBV5-1 to TRBJ2-1; 10 bases line up with TRBD1. The DNA end is a closer match to TRBJ2-7, so the J assignment may be wrong. This CDR3 has 16 residues. CDR1 and CDR2 from the germline V gene are SGHRS and YFSETQ. In nucleotides, the CDR3 is TGCGCCAGCAGCTTGGGCGGGACAGGGGCCTACAATGAGCAGTACTTC. Its translation is CASSLGGTGAYNEQYF.

This clonotype was counted between two and nine times. The V call is TRBV27, the J call TRBJ2-3; 7 positions match TRBD2. V trimming: 5 bases; J trimming: 0 bases; junction bases outside the gene matches: 8. Looked up from germline, CDR1 is MNHEY and CDR2 is SMNVEV (reference sequence). The CDR3 covers 16 residues. CDR3 sequence reads: CASSPWGGGSTDTQYF. CDR3 bases: TGTGCCAGCAGTCCATGGGGGGGAGGTAGCACAGATACGCAGTATTTT.

V gene TRBV12-5 combines with J gene TRBJ2-4, with D possibly matching TRBD1 (6 bases). The better agreement between TRBJ2-7 and the DNA end casts doubt on the J call. Germline-derived CDR1 and CDR2 are LGHNT and FRNRAP. This CDR3 spans 13 amino acids. DNA of the CDR3: TGTGCTAGTGCCCCCCCGGACAGCTACGAGCAGTACTTC. The encoded protein is CASAPPDSYEQYF.

The chain employs TRBV7-9 and TRBJ1-2; 8 nucleotides agree with TRBD1. The CDR3 consists of 15 residues. The V gene end was trimmed by 3 bases and the J gene end by 2 bases; junction bases not matched to a gene: 5. Germline values: CDR1 SEHNR, CDR2 FQNEAQ (reference sequence). The CDR3 loop reads CASSLNQGANYGYTF. CDR3 coding DNA: TGTGCCAGCAGCTTGAATCAGGGGGCCAACTATGGCTACACCTTC.

This clonotype has only a few counts. This chain uses TRBV12-3 or TRBV12-4 with TRBJ2-7; TRBD2 aligns across 9 bases. The CDR3 has 15 amino acids. J gave up 4 bases and V 7 bases, and 11 bases lay outside the gene matches. CDR3 sequence reads: CASTRKGRGGYEQYF. The CDR3 nucleotides are TGTGCCAGCACCAGAAAGGGGCGGGGGGGTTACGAGCAGTACTTC.

The V gene is TRBV27, the J gene TRBJ2-7, with D unclear. V gave up 0 bases and J gave up 3 bases, with 6 bases separating them. The CDR3 extends over 13 amino acids. Germline V gene data show CDR1 as MNHEY and CDR2 as SMNVEV (reference sequence). Written as DNA, the CDR3 is TGTGCCAGCAGTTTATCGGGCCTCTACGAGCAGTACTTC. Amino acid sequence: CASSLSGLYEQYF.

This clonotype was counted a single time. The J gene is TRBJ1-5, the V gene TRBV20-1; D is unresolved. Per germline, CDR1 DFQATT and CDR2 SNEGSKA (reference sequence). This CDR3 spans 12 amino acids. Trimming removed 6 bases from V and 2 bases from J, with 8 bases in between. CDR3 region: CSAVMGNQPQHF. In DNA form, the CDR3 reads TGCAGTGCCGTCATGGGCAATCAGCCCCAGCATTTT.

Remarks on this clonotype: Being one base from a much bigger clone, this may be a read error. This chain connects TRBV10-3 to TRBJ2-3, with 13 bases fitting TRBD2. This CDR3 region has 17 residues. From germline, CDR1 is ENHRY and CDR2 SYGVKD. Trimming took 3 bases from V and 2 from J; bases not matched to a gene: 5. DNA for the CDR3: TGTGCCATCAGTGACCTGACTAGCGGGAGGACCACAGATACGCAGTATTTT. Translating it yields CAISDLTSGRTTDTQYF.

J is TRBJ1-1 and V is TRBV20-1, with 10 bases identical to TRBD1. Per the germline V gene, CDR1 is DFQATT and CDR2 is SNEGSKA (reference sequence). The CDR3 has 17 amino acids. The ends lost 0 bases at V and 6 bases at J; junction bases unmatched: 13. The CDR3 region has the DNA TGCAGTGCTAGAGATTATGCGGGACAGGGGCCTAGGTCTGAAGCTTTCTTT. This encodes CSARDYAGQGPRSEAFF.

The chain combines TRBV4-3 with TRBJ2-7, with a weak D call TRBD1 (6 bases). The CDR3 runs 15 residues. Trimming removed 6 bases from V and 0 bases from J, with 15 bases in between. CDR1 and CDR2 (germline): LGHNA, YSLEER. The CDR3 sequence: CASSRGTLSSYEQYF. The CDR3 DNA reads TGCGCCAGCAGTCGAGGGACATTGAGCTCCTACGAGCAGTACTTC.

This clonotype turned up a few times. V usage is TRBV7-2 and J usage is TRBJ2-1, with D unresolved. The germline V gene encodes CDR1 SGHTA and CDR2 FQGNSA. CDR3 length: 17 residues. Trimming took off 0 bases at V and 0 bases at J, with 12 bases between the two ends. The DNA of the CDR3 is TGTGCCAGCAGCTTAGCCCTCGCGCTGAGCTCCTACAATGAGCAGTTCTTC. This encodes CASSLALALSSYNEQFF.

This clonotype was counted a few times. The chain couples TRBV12-3 or TRBV12-4 to TRBJ2-3; D unclear. The V end lost 7 bases, the J end lost 4 bases, and 12 bases lay between the germline ends. This CDR3 spans 13 amino acids. The CDR3 reads CASTTDGADTQYF. The CDR3 DNA is TGTGCCAGCACAACAGACGGCGCAGATACGCAGTATTTT.